This T cell receptor beta chain was profiled in a study of cytotoxic CD8 clonotypes in ibrutinib-treated CLL. Study summary: Among patients, roughly 25 responded partially and 2 completely; around 15 then stayed remitted and 12 progressed after median 68 months.

Some clones are missing from TCRdb's copy, which holds only in-frame ones; the method was immunoSEQ multiplex PCR. The sample gives 200,000 to 250,000 clones, roughly 79% of which show up once; about an eighth is in the top ten. V trimming: 5 bases; J trimming: 0 bases; junction bases outside the gene matches: 3. The CDR3 covers 15 residues. CDR1 MNHEY and CDR2 SVGAGI come from the germline V gene. This clone was detected only a few times. The sample consisted of PBMCs, taken after 12 months of ibrutinib treatment. The sequence derives from a human donor with chronic lymphocytic leukemia. The chain couples TRBV6-5 to TRBJ1-5; TRBD1 matches 8 bases. As DNA, the CDR3 is TGTGCCAGCAGTAGGACAGGGTATAGCAATCAGCCCCAGCATTTT. It codes for CASSRTGYSNQPQHF.